The source of this T cell receptor (beta chain) is a study of high-grade serous ovarian cancer treatment subgroups. Study-level background: Samples averaged approximately 14,000 reads and some 7,500 unique TCR beta rearrangements. Whole-study results and caveats: The analyses considered CDR3 and ignored CDR1 and CDR2. These tumor repertoires lack spatial information from bulk sequencing. Repertoire similarity ranged roughly 0.11 to 0.85 between tumors of one patient.

As to this clone: Its antigen is still unknown.

Assay: immunoSEQ multiplex PCR; the TCRdb copy retains only in-frame clones and omits some. The sample records around 5,000 clones, less than 70% being singletons. Trimming cost V 1 base and J 2 bases; bases outside gene matches: 2. This CDR3 has 15 residues. Germline assignment: CDR1 SGHVS and CDR2 FQNEAQ. The tumor samples were collected prior to definitive surgery or chemotherapy. The sample consisted of tumor tissue. V is TRBV7-8 and J is TRBJ1-2; 9 positions agree with TRBD1. The source is a human donor with high-grade serous ovarian cancer. In DNA, the CDR3 is TGTGCCAGCAGCTTAGGACAGGGGGGCAACTATGGCTACACCTTC. The encoded protein is CASSLGQGGNYGYTF.